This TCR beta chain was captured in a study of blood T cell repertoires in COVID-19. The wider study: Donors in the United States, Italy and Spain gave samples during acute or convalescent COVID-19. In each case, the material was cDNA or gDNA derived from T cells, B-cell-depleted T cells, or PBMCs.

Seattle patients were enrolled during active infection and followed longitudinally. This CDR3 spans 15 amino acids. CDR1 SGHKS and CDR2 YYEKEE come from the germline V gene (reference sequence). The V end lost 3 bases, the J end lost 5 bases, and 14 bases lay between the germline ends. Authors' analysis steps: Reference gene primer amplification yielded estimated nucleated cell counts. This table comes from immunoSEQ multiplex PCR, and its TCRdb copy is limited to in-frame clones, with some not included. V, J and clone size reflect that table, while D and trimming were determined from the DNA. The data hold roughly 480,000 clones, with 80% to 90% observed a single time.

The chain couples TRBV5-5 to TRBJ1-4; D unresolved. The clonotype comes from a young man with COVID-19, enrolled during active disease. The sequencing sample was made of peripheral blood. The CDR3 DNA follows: TGTGCCAGCAGCTCTACGGGAGTGGGAAATGAAAAACTGTTTTTT. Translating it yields CASSSTGVGNEKLFF.